The source of this T cell receptor (beta chain) is a study of shared clonotypes between healthy human individuals. The CDR3 consists of 16 residues. Between the trimmed V and J ends, which lost 6 bases and 0 bases, there was a span of 17 bases. The germline V gene has CDR1 MDHEN and CDR2 SYDVKM. Some clones are missing from TCRdb's copy, which holds only in-frame ones; the method was immunoSEQ multiplex PCR. The table includes some 2,500,000 clones, around 92% detected once. On this clone: The antigen remains unidentified.

Whole-study findings and limits: Around 5% was the fraction of naive CD4 clonotypes found shared across a few donors.

J is TRBJ1-2 and V is TRBV28; D possibly corresponds to TRBD1 (5 bases). Sequencing was carried out using naive CD4+ T cells from PBMCs. Subset of the sample: CD45RA+ positively selected. The sequence came from a man younger than 35 in good health. Some clones in this sample may be carry-over from other donors' samples. The CDR3 nucleotides are TGTGCCAGCAGCGTATCCGGGGCTCGGTCTAACTATGGCTACACCTTC. Its translation is CASSVSGARSNYGYTF.